The 22 T cell receptor beta chains below all came from one sample that was sequenced in a study of beta chain features in type 1 diabetes. Isolated RNA was reverse transcribed in full, so expressed TCRB transcripts were sequenced. Repertoires were generated with immunoSEQ multiplex PCR, while TCRdb's copy carries only in-frame clones and drops some. The repertoire holds some 150,000 clones, around 9.3% seen once, with about 1.3% in the top ten. The sequencing input was naive CD4+ T cells from blood. Receptor source: a man in his late teens or twenties in good health.

This clone was counted only a few times. J is TRBJ1-4 and V is TRBV15; tentatively, D is TRBD1 (5 bases). This CDR3 contains 16 residues. Trimming stripped 0 bases from V and 3 bases from J, with 11 bases between. Germline CDR1 and CDR2: LNHNV and YYDKDF (reference sequence). The CDR3: CATSRDARGANEKLFF. The CDR3 bases are TGTGCCACCAGCAGAGATGCGCGGGGGGCTAATGAAAAACTGTTTTTT.

In its sample, this clone was seen a few times. This chain connects TRBV4-2 to TRBJ1-6; D remains unclear. The CDR3 sequence is 15 residues long. Germline CDR1 LGHNA, CDR2 YNFKEQ. The V end lost 4 bases, the J end lost 0 bases, and 7 bases lay between the germline ends. CDR3 DNA: TGTGCCAGCAGCCGCGATAGCTCCTATAATTCACCCCTCCACTTT. It translates to CASSRDSSYNSPLHF.

This clone was observed a handful of times. V and J are TRBV5-4 and TRBJ2-3; the D gene is possibly TRBD2 (5 bases). V was cut by 0 bases and J by 1 base, with 15 bases left in between. The CDR3 has 17 residues. Germline-derived CDR1 and CDR2 are SGHNT and YYREEE (reference sequence). CDR3 sequence (DNA): TGTGCCAGCAGCTTGGGAGGAGGTAGAAGGGGCACAGATACGCAGTATTTT. As protein: CASSLGGGRRGTDTQYF.

This clone was detected a few times. The chain employs TRBV7-9 and TRBJ1-2; TRBD1 aligns across 12 bases. The CDR3 has 17 residues. Per the germline V gene, CDR1 is SEHNR and CDR2 is FQNEAQ (reference sequence). The V gene end was trimmed by 5 bases and the J gene end by 4 bases; junction bases not matched to a gene: 11. The CDR3 nucleotides read TGTGCCAGCAGCGTATCCGGGACAGGGGGCGTAATCTATGGCTACACCTTC. As protein: CASSVSGTGGVIYGYTF.

This clone was counted a few times. V usage is TRBV19 and J usage is TRBJ2-2; D possibly corresponds to TRBD2 (6 bases). The V gene lost 8 bases and the J gene lost 2 bases, with 12 bases spanning the gap. The germline V gene has CDR1 LNHDA and CDR2 SQIVND (reference sequence). The CDR3 covers 14 residues. The DNA of the CDR3 is TGTGCCAGTCATGCGGGGATAAACACCGGGGAGCTGTTTTTT. Residues: CASHAGINTGELFF.

This clone was detected only a few times. The CDR3 nucleotides read TGTGCCAGCAGGACTCCGGGACAGGGGATGATGGGGGGCTACACCTTC. Its translation: CASRTPGQGMMGGYTF. This chain joins TRBV2 and TRBJ1-2; 10 positions match TRBD1. CDR3 size: 16 residues. The V and J ends lost 6 bases and 8 bases, in that order; junction bases with no gene match: 15. Per germline, CDR1 SNHLY and CDR2 FYNNEI. Full variable domain (remainder filled in from reference TRBV2 and TRBJ1-2): EPEVTQTPSHQVTQMGQEVILRCVPISNHLYFYWYRQILGQKVEFLVSFYNNEISEKSEIFDDQFSVERPDGSNFTLKIRSTKLEDSAMYFCASRTPGQGMMGGYTFGSGTRLTVV.

This clone was observed at least ten times. The chain has TRBV9 and TRBJ2-4; maybe TRBD1 (6 bases). The CDR3 totals 15 residues. Looked up from germline, CDR1 is SGDLS and CDR2 is YYNGEE. V was clipped by 4 bases and J by 7 bases, with 18 bases between them. CDR3 DNA: TGTGCCAGCAGCACAGGTAGAGCAGGGGATAACATTCAGTACTTC. Translation gives CASSTGRAGDNIQYF.

The sample holds many counts of this clone. The chain has TRBV7-2 and TRBJ2-5; the D is unclear. Germline values: CDR1 SGHTA, CDR2 FQGNSA. The CDR3 is 14 amino acids. With 0 bases removed from V and 0 bases from J, the gap between germline ends came to 5 bases. The CDR3 DNA is TGTGCCAGCAGCTTAGCGCGGAACCAAGAGACCCAGTACTTC. Amino acid sequence: CASSLARNQETQYF.

The J gene is TRBJ2-1, the V gene TRBV5-1; D is perhaps TRBD2 (7 bases). Between the trimmed V and J ends, which lost 0 bases and 4 bases, there was a span of 11 bases. There are 15 residues in the CDR3. Per the germline V gene, CDR1 is SGHRS and CDR2 is YFSETQ. Written as DNA, the CDR3 is TGCGCCAGCAGCTTGGGCGGGGGCCAATACAATGAGCAGTTCTTC. This translates into CASSLGGGQYNEQFF.

This clone was detected only a few times. The rearrangement uses TRBV18 and TRBJ2-1, with TRBD1 matching 7 bases. Looked up from germline, CDR1 is KGHSH and CDR2 is LQKENI. Losses at the gene ends were 0 bases for V and 7 bases for J; bases not matched to a gene: 12. The CDR3 totals 17 residues. The CDR3 loop reads CASSPPLDRVSGNEQFF. The CDR3 coding sequence is TGTGCCAGCTCACCACCGTTAGACAGGGTCTCGGGGAATGAGCAGTTCTTC.

The table lists this clone with a few counts. This chain uses TRBV18 with TRBJ2-7, with TRBD2 identical over 7 bases. Germline loops: CDR1 KGHSH, CDR2 LQKENI. The CDR3 has 15 residues. Germline trimming cut 0 bases from V and 6 bases from J; bases unmatched to any gene: 8. The CDR3 nucleotides are TGTGCCAGCTCACCACCGGAGGGAGGGCTAACCGAGCAGTACTTC. It encodes CASSPPEGGLTEQYF.

This clone was observed a handful of times. Written as DNA, the CDR3 is TGTGCCACAGGACAGCCAGAGACCCAGTACTTC. It encodes CATGQPETQYF. This chain links TRBV6-6 with TRBJ2-5; the D gene is possibly TRBD1 (6 bases). Trimming took off 10 bases at V and 4 bases at J, with 10 bases between the two ends. The V gene's germline CDR1 is MNHNY and CDR2 SVGAGI (reference sequence). The CDR3 is 11 residues long.

This clone was counted at least ten times. As DNA, the CDR3 is TGTGCCTGGAGTGTACAGCTAGCGGGGGTTAAAGAGACCCAGTACTTC. This gives the protein CAWSVQLAGVKETQYF. This sequence joins TRBV30 and TRBJ2-5; 10 bases agree with TRBD2. After removal of 0 bases from V and 3 bases from J, the junction contained 7 bases not matched to a gene. Germline-derived CDR1 and CDR2 are GTSNPN and SVGIG (reference sequence). CDR3 size: 16 residues.

This clone occurred many times. The V and J genes are TRBV7-9 and TRBJ2-7; possible D gene TRBD1, 6 bases. The CDR3 is 13 residues long. Germline lookup yields CDR1 SEHNR and CDR2 FQNEAQ (reference sequence). V lost 6 bases and J lost 4, with 13 bases in between. As DNA, the CDR3 is TGTGCCAGCAGTTCTACCCAGGGGTACGAGCAGTACTTC. Amino acids: CASSSTQGYEQYF. The full variable domain, with the rest looked up from reference TRBV7-9 and TRBJ2-7, is DTGVSQNPRHKITKRGQNVTFRCDPISEHNRLYWYRQTLGQGPEFLTYFQNEAQLEKSRLLSDRFSAERPKGSFSTLEIQRTEQGDSAMYLCASSSTQGYEQYFGPGTRLTVT.

The sample holds many counts of this clone. This chain uses TRBV6-6 with TRBJ1-4; D unclear. This CDR3 comprises 13 residues. V shed 5 bases and J shed 6 bases, with 10 bases lying between them. Germline V gives CDR1 MNHNY, CDR2 SVGAGI (reference sequence). CDR3 in DNA: TGTGCCAGCAGTCCACCAGTGGATGAAAAACTGTTTTTT. Its translation is CASSPPVDEKLFF.

The chain is built from TRBV7-3 and TRBJ2-2; maybe TRBD1 (5 bases). The CDR3 extends over 14 amino acids. CDR1 is SGHTA and CDR2 is FQGTGA in the germline V gene. Trimming took off 5 bases at V and 2 bases at J, with 9 bases between the two ends. DNA for the CDR3: TGTGCCAGCAGCCCCCAGGGAAACACCGGGGAGCTGTTTTTT. Its protein product is CASSPQGNTGELFF. Full variable domain (missing parts from reference TRBV7-3 and TRBJ2-2): GAGVSQTPSNKVTEKGKYVELRCDPISGHTALYWYRQSLGQGPEFLIYFQGTGAADDSGLPNDRFFAVRPEGSVSTLKIQRTERGDSAVYLCASSPQGNTGELFFGEGSRLTVL.

CDR3 sequence (DNA): TGTGCCTGGAGAGCGGTGACTGAAGCTTTCTTT. Protein product: CAWRAVTEAFF. V is TRBV30 and J is TRBJ1-1; D gene ambiguous. The V end lost 3 bases, the J end lost 5 bases, and 7 bases lay between the germline ends. The CDR3 consists of 11 residues. Germline V gene lookup returns CDR1 GTSNPN and CDR2 SVGIG (reference sequence).

The genes are TRBV18 and TRBJ2-2; weak D call: TRBD1 (5 bases). The CDR3 extends over 15 amino acids. Germline CDR1 and CDR2: KGHSH and LQKENI. V lost 3 bases to trimming and J lost 4 bases, with 12 bases between them. In nucleotides, the CDR3 is TGTGCCAGCTCACCGCAGGGTCTGGGCACCGGGGAGCTGTTTTTT. It yields the protein CASSPQGLGTGELFF. Looking up the rest from reference TRBV18 and TRBJ2-2 gives the full variable domain: NAGVMQNPRHLVRRRGQEARLRCSPMKGHSHVYWYRQLPEEGLKFMVYLQKENIIDESGMPKERFSAEFPKEGPSILRIQQVVRGDSAAYFCASSPQGLGTGELFFGEGSRLTVL.

This clone was seen more than once but under ten times. J is TRBJ2-7 and V is TRBV7-2; tentative D call: TRBD1 (6 bases). The germline V and J ends were trimmed by 5 bases and 0 bases, with 14 bases remaining between them. The germline V gene encodes CDR1 SGHTA and CDR2 FQGNSA. The CDR3 loop spans 15 amino acids. The CDR3, as DNA: TGTGCCAGCAGCCAACCAACAGGGCCCTCCTACGAGCAGTACTTC. Translated, it gives CASSQPTGPSYEQYF.

Only a few counts were recorded for this clone. This chain joins TRBV4-3 and TRBJ2-7; TRBD1 might be the D (5 bases). There are 14 residues in the CDR3. Germline values: CDR1 LGHNA, CDR2 YSLEER. V lost 1 base and J lost 2, with 9 bases in between. The DNA of the CDR3 is TGCGCCAGCAGCCAAGGCGCGGACACCTACGAGCAGTACTTC. It specifies CASSQGADTYEQYF.

This clone was observed a handful of times. V is TRBV2 and J is TRBJ2-5; no firm D call. The closer fit of TRBJ2-7 to the DNA end suggests the J call may be wrong. This CDR3 comprises 15 residues. Germline CDR1 is SNHLY and CDR2 is FYNNEI. The CDR3 sequence is CASSDTLRSSYEQYF. The CDR3 region has the DNA TGTGCCAGCAGTGATACGTTGAGGTCCTCCTACGAGCAGTACTTC.

The rearrangement joins TRBV7-3 to TRBJ2-7; TRBD1 is a possible D gene (7 bases). The length of the CDR3 is 13 residues. The germline CDR1 and CDR2 sequences are SGHTA and FQGTGA. With 4 bases removed from V and 3 bases from J, the gap between germline ends came to 10 bases. Here the CDR3 reads CASSSQGGYEQYF. Written as DNA, the CDR3 is TGTGCCAGCAGCTCGCAGGGGGGCTACGAGCAGTACTTC.